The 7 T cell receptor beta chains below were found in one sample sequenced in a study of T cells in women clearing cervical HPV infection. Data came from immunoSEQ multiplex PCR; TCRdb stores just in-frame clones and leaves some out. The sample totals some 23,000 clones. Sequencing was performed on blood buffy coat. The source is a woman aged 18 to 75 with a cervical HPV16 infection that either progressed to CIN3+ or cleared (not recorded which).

The CDR3: CSVVRTERYEQYF. The part of the CDR3 DNA that was read is TGCAGCGTTGTTCGGACAGAAAGGTACGAG. The V gene is TRBV29-1, the J gene TRBJ2-7; a possible D gene is TRBD1 (6 bases). The CDR3 extends 3 residues past the end of the read, so its final part is completed from the germline J gene. CDR3 size: 13 residues. V was pared by 4 bases and J by 4 bases, with 14 bases between. Germline V gene lookup returns CDR1 SQVTM and CDR2 ANQGSEA.

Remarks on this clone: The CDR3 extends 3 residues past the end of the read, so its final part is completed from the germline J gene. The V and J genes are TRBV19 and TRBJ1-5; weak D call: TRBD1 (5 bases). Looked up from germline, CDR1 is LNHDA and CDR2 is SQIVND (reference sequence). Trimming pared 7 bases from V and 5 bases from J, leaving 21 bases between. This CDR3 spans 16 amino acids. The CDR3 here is CASKPREGSWYQPQHF. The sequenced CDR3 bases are TGTGCCAGTAAGCCCAGGGAAGGGAGTTGGTATCAGCCC.

CDR3 bases read: TGTGCCAGCATCAAGGGCAGGGCTAATGAAAAA. Translated: CASIKGRANEK. The whole CDR3 sequence is CASIKGRANEKLFF. The gene calls are TRBV2 and TRBJ1-4; D perhaps matches TRBD1 (5 bases). The CDR3 end lies 3 residues beyond the end of the read and is filled in from the germline J gene. Per germline, CDR1 SNHLY and CDR2 FYNNEI. V lost 7 bases to trimming and J lost 3 bases, with 12 bases between them. This CDR3 contains 14 residues. The full variable domain, completed using reference TRBV2 and TRBJ1-4, is EPEVTQTPSHQVTQMGQEVILRCVPISNHLYFYWYRQILGQKVEFLVSFYNNEISEKSEIFDDQFSVERPDGSNFTLKIRSTKLEDSAMYFCASIKGRANEKLFFGSGTQLSVL.

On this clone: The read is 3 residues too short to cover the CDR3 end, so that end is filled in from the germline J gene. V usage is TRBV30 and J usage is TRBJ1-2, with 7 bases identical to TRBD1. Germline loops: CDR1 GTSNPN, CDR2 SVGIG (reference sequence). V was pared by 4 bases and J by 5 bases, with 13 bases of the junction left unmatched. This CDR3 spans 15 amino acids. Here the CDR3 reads CAWIFLDRPNYGYTF. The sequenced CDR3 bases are TGTGCCTGGATATTTTTGGACAGGCCAAATTATGGC.

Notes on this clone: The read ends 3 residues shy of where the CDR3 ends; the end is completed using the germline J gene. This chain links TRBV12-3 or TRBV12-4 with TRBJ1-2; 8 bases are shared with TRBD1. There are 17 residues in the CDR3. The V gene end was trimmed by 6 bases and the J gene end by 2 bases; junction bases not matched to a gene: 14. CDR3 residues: CASRPHQGAPPNYGYTF. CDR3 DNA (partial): TGTGCCAGCAGGCCTCACCAGGGGGCGCCTCCCAACTATGGC.

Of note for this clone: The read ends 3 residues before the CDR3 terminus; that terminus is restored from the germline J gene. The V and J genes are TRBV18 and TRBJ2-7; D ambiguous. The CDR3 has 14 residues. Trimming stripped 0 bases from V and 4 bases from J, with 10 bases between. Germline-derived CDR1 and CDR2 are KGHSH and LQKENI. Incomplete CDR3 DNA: TGTGCCAGCTCACCACCGAGCATGTTGTACGAG. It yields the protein CASSPPSMLYE. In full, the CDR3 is CASSPPSMLYEQYF.

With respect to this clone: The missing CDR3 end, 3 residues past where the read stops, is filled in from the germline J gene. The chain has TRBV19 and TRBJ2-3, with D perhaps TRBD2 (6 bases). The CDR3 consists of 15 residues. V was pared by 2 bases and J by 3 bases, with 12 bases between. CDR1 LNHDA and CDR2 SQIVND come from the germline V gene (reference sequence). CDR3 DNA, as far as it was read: TGTGCCAGTAGTATAAACTCGGGGGAGACAGATACG. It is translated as CASSINSGETDT. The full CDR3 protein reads CASSINSGETDTQYF.